Below, one T cell receptor (beta chain) is given with its context. The entry originates in a study of blood T cell repertoires in COVID-19. For the study at large: Researchers got acute and convalescent COVID-19 samples from the United States, Italy and Spain.

Study processing details: Reference gene primer amplification in the assay estimated nucleated cell counts. The data were produced by immunoSEQ multiplex PCR, yet TCRdb's version contains in-frame clones alone and is incomplete. V and J calls and clone size come straight from that table; D and trimming were deduced from the DNA. The sample lists hundreds of thousands of clones; about nine tenths were seen once. Trimming removed 0 bases from V and 5 bases from J; junction bases left unmatched: 7. Germline CDR1 reads SGHNT; CDR2 reads YYREEE (reference sequence). The CDR3 has 16 amino acids. This chain connects TRBV5-4 to TRBJ2-2, with 7 bases aligning to TRBD1. The sequence was collected from a woman aged 60-75 years who had recovered from COVID-19. Sequences were obtained from peripheral blood. The CDR3 loop is CASSLADRDTTGELFF. The CDR3 region has the DNA TGTGCCAGCAGCTTGGCCGACAGGGACACAACCGGGGAGCTGTTTTTT.